This T cell receptor (beta chain) was retrieved from a study of T cell changes during pregnancy in multiple sclerosis. The repertoire was sequenced with immunoSEQ multiplex PCR; TCRdb's copy has only in-frame clones and lacks some. Of about 64,000 clones listed, about 92% are singletons. The sample was peripheral blood, taken in the second trimester of pregnancy. This TCR came from a female donor in good health, enrolled as a control in a pregnancy study.

DNA of the CDR3: TGTGCCAGCAGTTTACAGCCAGCCCGGGGGGGGACTGAAGCTTTCTTT. Translated, it gives CASSLQPARGGTEAFF. This chain connects TRBV6-5 to TRBJ1-1; TRBD1 is a possible D gene (5 bases). Germline V gives CDR1 MNHEY, CDR2 SVGAGI. The CDR3 sequence is 16 residues long. The V gene lost 4 bases and the J gene lost 5 bases, with 20 bases spanning the gap.